This T cell receptor beta chain was found in a study of cytomegalovirus exposure and HLA in healthy donors. Comments on this clone: Its antigen is unidentified. One end of the junction does not line up with germline, which may come from a read error. Other DNA sequences from this sample encode an identical CDR3 as well.

General study findings and limits: The authors reported that TCR beta sequences could predict HLA-A and HLA-B alleles. These predictions were accurate for most subjects in the first cohort. In presence/absence analyses, roughly uniform sequencing depth across donors was assumed. Later on, an analysis found that several of the most significant clusters appeared to be linked to common viral pathogens, which included parvovirus B19.

PCR employed 60 Vbeta and 13 Jbeta primers. Sequencing used immunoSEQ multiplex PCR; TCRdb keeps in-frame clones, though not all of them. The table records 210,000 or so clones, about 80% of them present only once. This CDR3 is 13 amino acids long. Looked up from germline, CDR1 is SQVTM and CDR2 is ANQGSEA. This chain connects TRBV29-1 to TRBJ1-1; a weak D match, TRBD1 (5 bases). Sequenced: PBMCs. This clonotype was obtained from a woman aged 45 to 65 in good health and CMV-seropositive. CDR3: CSVRRGGDTEAFF. As DNA, the CDR3 is TGCAGCGTTCGGCGCGGAGGGGATACTGAAGCTTTCTTC.